Following are 3 T cell receptor beta chains from one sample sequenced in a study of cytomegalovirus exposure and HLA in healthy donors. Researchers ran the PCR with 60 Vbeta and 13 Jbeta primers. Sequenced by immunoSEQ multiplex PCR; TCRdb stores in-frame clones only, minus some. The data hold about 180,000 clones, with just over 75% observed a single time. What was sequenced was PBMCs. The receptors were sampled from a man aged 18 to 30 in good health and CMV-seronegative.

This sequence joins TRBV18 and TRBJ1-4; 9 nucleotides line up with TRBD1. Trimming at V came to 6 bases and at J to 7 bases, leaving 15 bases not matched to a gene. This CDR3 has 17 amino acids. The germline gives CDR1 KGHSH, CDR2 LQKENI. DNA for the CDR3: TGTGCCAGCTCTGTCCTGAAGGTGGGGACAGGGAGTGAAAAACTGTTTTTT. It yields the protein CASSVLKVGTGSEKLFF. The full variable domain, completed using reference TRBV18 and TRBJ1-4, is NAGVMQNPRHLVRRRGQEARLRCSPMKGHSHVYWYRQLPEEGLKFMVYLQKENIIDESGMPKERFSAEFPKEGPSILRIQQVVRGDSAAYFCASSVLKVGTGSEKLFFGSGTQLSVL.

This clone has just a few counts. The rearrangement uses TRBV7-2 and TRBJ1-2, with no clear D. CDR1 and CDR2 from the germline V gene are SGHTA and FQGNSA. V lost 5 bases, J lost 8 bases, and 21 bases lay in between. CDR3 length equals 15 residues. The CDR3 spells CASSLPGWAPYGYTF. The CDR3 DNA reads as TGTGCCAGCAGCCTACCGGGGTGGGCCCCGTACGGCTACACCTTC.

CDR3 region: CASSGAPGDLSYEQYF. For the CDR3, the DNA is TGTGCCAGCAGCGGAGCCCCGGGAGACCTAAGCTACGAGCAGTACTTC. V is TRBV5-4 and J is TRBJ2-7, with D possibly matching TRBD2 (6 bases). From germline, CDR1 is SGHNT and CDR2 YYREEE (reference sequence). The CDR3 loop spans 16 amino acids. V was clipped by 4 bases and J by 3 bases, with 20 bases between them.